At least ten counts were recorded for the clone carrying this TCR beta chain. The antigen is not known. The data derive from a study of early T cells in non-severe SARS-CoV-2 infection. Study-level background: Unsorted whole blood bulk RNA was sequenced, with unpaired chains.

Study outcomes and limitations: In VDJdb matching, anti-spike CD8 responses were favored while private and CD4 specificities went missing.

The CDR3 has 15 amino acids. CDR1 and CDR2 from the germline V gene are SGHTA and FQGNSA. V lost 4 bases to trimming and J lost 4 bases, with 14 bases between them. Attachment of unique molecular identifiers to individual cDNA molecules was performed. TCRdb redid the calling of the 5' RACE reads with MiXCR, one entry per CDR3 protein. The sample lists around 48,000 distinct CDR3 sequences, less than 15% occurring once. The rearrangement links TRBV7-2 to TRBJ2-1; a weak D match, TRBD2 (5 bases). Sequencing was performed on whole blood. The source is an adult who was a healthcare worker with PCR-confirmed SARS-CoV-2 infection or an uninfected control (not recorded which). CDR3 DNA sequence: TGTGCCAGCAGCTCCCCTCCGGGAATGTACAATGAGCAGTTCTTC. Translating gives CASSSPPGMYNEQFF.